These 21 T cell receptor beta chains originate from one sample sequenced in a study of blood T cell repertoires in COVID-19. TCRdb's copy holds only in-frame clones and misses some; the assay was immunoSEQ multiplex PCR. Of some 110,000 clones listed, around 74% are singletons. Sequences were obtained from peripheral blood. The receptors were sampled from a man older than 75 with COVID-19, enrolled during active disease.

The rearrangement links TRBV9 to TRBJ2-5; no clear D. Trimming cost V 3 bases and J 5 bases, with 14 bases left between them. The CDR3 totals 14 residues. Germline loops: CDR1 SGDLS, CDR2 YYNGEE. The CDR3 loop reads CASSEHPSRETQYF. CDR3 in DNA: TGTGCCAGCAGCGAGCACCCCAGCAGGGAGACCCAGTACTTC.

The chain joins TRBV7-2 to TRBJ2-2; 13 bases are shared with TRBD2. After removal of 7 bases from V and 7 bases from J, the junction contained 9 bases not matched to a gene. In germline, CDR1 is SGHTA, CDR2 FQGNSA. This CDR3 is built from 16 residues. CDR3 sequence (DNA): TGTGCCAGCACAAGACTAGCGGGAGGTCGGATCGGGGAGCTGTTTTTT. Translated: CASTRLAGGRIGELFF.

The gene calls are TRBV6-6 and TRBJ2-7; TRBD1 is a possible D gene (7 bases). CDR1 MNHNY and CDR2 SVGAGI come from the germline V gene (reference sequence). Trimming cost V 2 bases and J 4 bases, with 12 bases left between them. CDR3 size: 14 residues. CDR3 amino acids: CASSYGGTEYEQYF. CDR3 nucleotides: TGTGCCAGCAGTTACGGCGGGACAGAGTACGAGCAGTACTTC.

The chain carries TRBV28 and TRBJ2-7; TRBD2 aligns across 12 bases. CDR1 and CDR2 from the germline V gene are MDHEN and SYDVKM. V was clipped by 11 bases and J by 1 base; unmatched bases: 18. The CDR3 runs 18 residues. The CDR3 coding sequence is TGTGCCTGCTCGTCATGGGCTAGCGGGAGGGCCGAGTCCTACGAGCAGTACTTC. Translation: CACSSWASGRAESYEQYF. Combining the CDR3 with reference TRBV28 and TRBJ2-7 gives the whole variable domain DVKVTQSSRYLVKRTGEKVFLECVQDMDHENMFWYRQDPGLGLRLIYFSYDVKMKEKGDIPEGYSVSREKKERFSLILESASTNQTSMYLCACSSWASGRAESYEQYFGPGTRLTVT.

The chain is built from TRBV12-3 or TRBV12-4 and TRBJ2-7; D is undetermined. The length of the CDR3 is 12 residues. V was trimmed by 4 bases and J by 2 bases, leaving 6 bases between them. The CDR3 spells CASSSQTYEQYF. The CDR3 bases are TGTGCCAGCAGTTCCCAGACCTACGAGCAGTACTTC.

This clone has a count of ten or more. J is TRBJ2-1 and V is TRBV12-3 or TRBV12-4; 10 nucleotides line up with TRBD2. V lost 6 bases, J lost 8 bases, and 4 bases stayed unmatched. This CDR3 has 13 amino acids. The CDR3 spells CASRLAGLHEQFF. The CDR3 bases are TGTGCCAGCAGACTAGCGGGACTACATGAGCAGTTCTTC.

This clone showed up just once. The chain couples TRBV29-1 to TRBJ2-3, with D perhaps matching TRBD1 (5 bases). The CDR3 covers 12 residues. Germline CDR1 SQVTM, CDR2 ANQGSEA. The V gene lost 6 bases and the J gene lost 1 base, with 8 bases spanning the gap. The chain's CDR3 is CSVMTGTDTQYF. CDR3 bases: TGCAGCGTGATGACAGGCACAGATACGCAGTATTTT.

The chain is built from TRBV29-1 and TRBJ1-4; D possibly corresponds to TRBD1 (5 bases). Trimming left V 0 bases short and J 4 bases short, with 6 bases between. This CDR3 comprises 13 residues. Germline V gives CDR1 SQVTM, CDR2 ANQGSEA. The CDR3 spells CSVEETVNEKLFF. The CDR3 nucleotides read TGCAGCGTTGAAGAGACAGTTAATGAAAAACTGTTTTTT.

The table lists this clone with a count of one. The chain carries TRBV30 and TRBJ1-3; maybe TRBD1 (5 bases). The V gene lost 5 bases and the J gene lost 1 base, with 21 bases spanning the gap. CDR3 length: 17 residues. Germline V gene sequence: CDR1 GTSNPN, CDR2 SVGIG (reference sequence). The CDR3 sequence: CAWAYGGSHLSGNTIYF. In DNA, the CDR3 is TGTGCCTGGGCCTATGGGGGGTCCCACCTATCTGGAAACACCATATATTTT.

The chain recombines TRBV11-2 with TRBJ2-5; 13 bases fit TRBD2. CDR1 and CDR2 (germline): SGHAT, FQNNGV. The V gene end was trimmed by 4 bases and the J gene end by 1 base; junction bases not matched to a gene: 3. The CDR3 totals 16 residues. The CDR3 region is CASSSGLAGIQETQYF. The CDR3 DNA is TGTGCCAGCAGCTCGGGACTAGCGGGAATCCAAGAGACCCAGTACTTC.

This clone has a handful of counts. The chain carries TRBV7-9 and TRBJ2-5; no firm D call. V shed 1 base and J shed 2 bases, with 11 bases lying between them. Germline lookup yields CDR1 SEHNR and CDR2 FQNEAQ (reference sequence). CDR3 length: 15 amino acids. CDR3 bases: TGTGCCAGCAGCTTAGGTCTGGCGGAACAAGAGACCCAGTACTTC. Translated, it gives CASSLGLAEQETQYF.

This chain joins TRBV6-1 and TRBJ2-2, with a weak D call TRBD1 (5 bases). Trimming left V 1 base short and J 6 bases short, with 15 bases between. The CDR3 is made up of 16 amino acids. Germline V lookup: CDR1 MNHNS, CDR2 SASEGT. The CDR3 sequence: CASSEVGRVPPGELFF. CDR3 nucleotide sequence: TGTGCCAGCAGTGAAGTTGGCAGGGTGCCTCCCGGGGAGCTGTTTTTT.

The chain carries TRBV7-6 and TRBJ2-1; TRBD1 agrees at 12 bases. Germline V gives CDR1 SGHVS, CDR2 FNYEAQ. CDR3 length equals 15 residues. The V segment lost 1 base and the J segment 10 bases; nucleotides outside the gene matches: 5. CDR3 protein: CASSLEGQGAREQFF. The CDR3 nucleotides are TGTGCCAGCAGCTTAGAGGGACAGGGGGCGCGGGAGCAGTTCTTC. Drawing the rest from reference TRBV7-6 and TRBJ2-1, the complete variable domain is GAGVSQSPRYKVTKRGQDVALRCDPISGHVSLYWYRQALGQGPEFLTYFNYEAQQDKSGLPNDRFSAERPEGSISTLTIQRTEQRDSAMYRCASSLEGQGAREQFFGPGTRLTVL.

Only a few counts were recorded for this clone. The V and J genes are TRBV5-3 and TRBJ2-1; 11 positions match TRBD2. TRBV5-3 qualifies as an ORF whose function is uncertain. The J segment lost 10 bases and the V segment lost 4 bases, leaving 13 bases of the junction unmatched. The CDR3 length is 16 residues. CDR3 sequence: CARSSSGRGPRQEQFF. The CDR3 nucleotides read TGTGCCAGAAGCAGTAGCGGGAGGGGCCCACGACAGGAGCAGTTCTTC.

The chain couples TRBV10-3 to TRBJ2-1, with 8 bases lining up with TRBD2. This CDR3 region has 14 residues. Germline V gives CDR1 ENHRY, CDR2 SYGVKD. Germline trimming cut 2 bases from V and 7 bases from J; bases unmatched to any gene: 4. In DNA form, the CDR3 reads TGTGCCATCAGTGAGCAGGTAGCGGGAAATGAGCAGTTCTTC. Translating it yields CAISEQVAGNEQFF.

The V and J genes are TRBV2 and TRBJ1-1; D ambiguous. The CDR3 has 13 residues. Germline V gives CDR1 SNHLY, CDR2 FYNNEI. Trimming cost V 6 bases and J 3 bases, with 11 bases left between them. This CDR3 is CASSGTEHTEAFF. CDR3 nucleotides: TGTGCCAGCAGCGGTACAGAGCACACTGAAGCTTTCTTT.

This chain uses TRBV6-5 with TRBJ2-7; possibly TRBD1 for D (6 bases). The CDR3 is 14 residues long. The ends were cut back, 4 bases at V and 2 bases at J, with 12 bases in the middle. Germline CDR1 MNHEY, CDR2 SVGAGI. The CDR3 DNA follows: TGTGCCAGCAGTTCTGCCGACAGGACCTACGAGCAGTACTTC. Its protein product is CASSSADRTYEQYF.

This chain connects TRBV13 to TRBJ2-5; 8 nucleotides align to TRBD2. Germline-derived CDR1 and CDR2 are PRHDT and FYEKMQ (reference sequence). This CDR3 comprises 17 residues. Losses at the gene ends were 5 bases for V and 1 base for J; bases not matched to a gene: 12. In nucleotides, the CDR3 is TGTGCCAGCAGCCGACGCGAAGCGGGAGCGGCCCAAGAGACCCAGTACTTC. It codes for CASSRREAGAAQETQYF. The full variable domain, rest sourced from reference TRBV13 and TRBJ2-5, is AAGVIQSPRHLIKEKRETATLKCYPIPRHDTVYWYQQGPGQDPQFLISFYEKMQSDKGSIPDRFSAQQFSDYHSELNMSSLELGDSALYFCASSRREAGAAQETQYFGPGTRLLVL.

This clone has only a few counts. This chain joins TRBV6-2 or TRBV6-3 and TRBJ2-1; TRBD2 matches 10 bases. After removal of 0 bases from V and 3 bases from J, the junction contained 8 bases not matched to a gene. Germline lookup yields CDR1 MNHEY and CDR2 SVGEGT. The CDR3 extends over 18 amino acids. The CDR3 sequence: CASSYSIVPSGSYNEQFF. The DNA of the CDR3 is TGTGCCAGCAGTTACTCCATCGTACCTAGCGGGAGCTACAATGAGCAGTTCTTC.

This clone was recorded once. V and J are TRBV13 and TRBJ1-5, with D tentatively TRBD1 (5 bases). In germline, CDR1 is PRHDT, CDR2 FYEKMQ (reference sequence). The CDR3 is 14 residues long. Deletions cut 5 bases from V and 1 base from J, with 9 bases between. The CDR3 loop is CASSLGGSNQPQHF. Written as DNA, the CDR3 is TGTGCCAGCAGCCTTGGGGGGAGCAATCAGCCCCAGCATTTT.

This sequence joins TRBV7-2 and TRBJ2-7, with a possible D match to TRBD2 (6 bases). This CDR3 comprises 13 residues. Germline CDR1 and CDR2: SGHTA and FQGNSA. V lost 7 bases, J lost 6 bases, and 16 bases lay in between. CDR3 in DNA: TGTGCCAGCAACCCACGGGGGTTTGGCGAGCAGTACTTC. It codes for CASNPRGFGEQYF.